Following are 17 T cell receptor beta chains from one sample sequenced in a study of CD8 T cells in cerebrospinal fluid in Alzheimer's disease. TCRdb reprocessed the 10x single-cell sequencing reads, with one entry per CDR3 protein and no DNA. This sample carries over a thousand distinct CDR3 sequences, with 8.1% going to the ten biggest clones. The sample was cerebrospinal fluid. The receptor set was obtained from a human donor in good health.

This clonotype registers medium-sized by frequency. The chain carries TRBV20-1 and TRBJ2-2; TCRdb selects TRBD1, and the lack of DNA leaves this call unchecked. The CDR3 is 14 amino acids. Germline lookup yields CDR1 DFQATT and CDR2 SNEGSKA (reference sequence). The CDR3 sequence: CSASRDRTTGELFF.

This clonotype counts as large by frequency. The CDR3 is CASSLYRDQPQHF. J is TRBJ1-5 and V is TRBV7-6; TCRdb returns TRBD1, unconfirmable since there is no DNA. CDR1 is SGHVS, CDR2 FNYEAQ, per germline. CDR3 length: 13 amino acids.

This clonotype registers medium-sized (0.01 to 0.1%) by frequency. The chain combines TRBV6-4 with TRBJ2-2. Germline values: CDR1 MRHNA, CDR2 SNTAGT. The CDR3 length is 14 residues. The CDR3 spells CASSDPSHTGELFF.

In terms of frequency, this clonotype is large. The chain has TRBV7-2 and TRBJ2-7. The CDR3 has 12 amino acids. Germline V gene data show CDR1 as SGHTA and CDR2 as FQGNSA. CDR3 residues: CASSTGIDEQYF.

This clonotype registers large by frequency. The chain is built from TRBV12-3 or TRBV12-4 and TRBJ2-3; TCRdb lists TRBD1, though no DNA is available to test this call. The CDR3 extends over 14 amino acids. CDR3 sequence reads: CANSGQGMADTQYF.

By frequency, this clonotype is large. The rearrangement links TRBV20-1 to TRBJ2-2; the TCRdb D gene call, TRBD2, has no DNA to confirm it. The CDR3 contains 15 residues. Germline loops: CDR1 DFQATT, CDR2 SNEGSKA (reference sequence). The CDR3 loop reads CSAAFSGDFTGELFF.

This clonotype is deemed medium-sized by its frequency. The chain recombines TRBV3-1 with TRBJ2-5; TCRdb's assignment of TRBD1 cannot be checked, as there is no DNA. There are 15 residues in the CDR3. Germline assignment: CDR1 LGHDT and CDR2 YNNKEL (reference sequence). CDR3 in amino acids: CASSQGTGLQETQYF.

This chain joins TRBV19 and TRBJ2-1; TCRdb reports TRBD1, a call that lacks DNA to check it against. The CDR3 totals 14 residues. Per the germline V gene, CDR1 is LNHDA and CDR2 is SQIVND (reference sequence). CDR3 amino acids: CASSKGTGTYEQFF.

According to its frequency, this clonotype is medium-sized. This chain uses TRBV2 with TRBJ1-2; TCRdb's D call of TRBD1 is untestable without DNA. Germline V gene sequence: CDR1 SNHLY, CDR2 FYNNEI. There are 13 residues in the CDR3. CDR3 loop: CASAYVTGTGYTF.

This clonotype ranks as medium-sized in terms of frequency. The V call is TRBV19, the J call TRBJ2-5. This CDR3 region has 13 residues. Germline CDR1 is LNHDA and CDR2 is SQIVND (reference sequence). The CDR3 sequence: CASSQLIQETQYF.

Judged by frequency, this clonotype is medium-sized. V is TRBV6-1 and J is TRBJ1-1; TCRdb gives TRBD1 as the D gene, but with no DNA this cannot be confirmed. This CDR3 has 14 amino acids. Germline CDR1 reads MNHNS; CDR2 reads SASEGT. This chain's CDR3 is CASSDFRGHTEAFF.

The chain has TRBV19 and TRBJ2-2; the D call from TCRdb, TRBD1, cannot be confirmed without DNA. Germline CDR1 reads LNHDA; CDR2 reads SQIVND (reference sequence). The CDR3 contains 13 residues. The CDR3 sequence is CASSIAGPGELFF.

This clonotype registers medium-sized by frequency. This rearrangement joins TRBV5-4 to TRBJ2-1; the D call from TCRdb, TRBD1, cannot be confirmed without DNA. The CDR3 has 12 amino acids. CDR1 is SGHNT, CDR2 YYREEE, per germline (reference sequence). The CDR3 protein is CASSLAGVEQFF.

This clonotype registers medium-sized by frequency. V usage is TRBV20-1 and J usage is TRBJ2-1; the D call of TRBD2 rests on TCRdb alone, since no DNA is present to check it. The CDR3 has 15 residues. Germline CDR1 DFQATT, CDR2 SNEGSKA (reference sequence). Here the CDR3 reads CSARVETSGSNEQFF.

Frequency places this clonotype as medium-sized (0.01 to 0.1%). The chain links TRBV18 to TRBJ1-1. In germline, CDR1 is KGHSH, CDR2 LQKENI. The CDR3 is 13 amino acids. The chain's CDR3 is CASSRGGNTEAFF.

This clonotype counts as medium-sized by frequency. The chain employs TRBV19 and TRBJ1-5; TCRdb's D gene call, TRBD1, goes unchecked for lack of DNA. Germline values: CDR1 LNHDA, CDR2 SQIVND (reference sequence). The CDR3 has 17 residues. The CDR3 reads CASSRPGQGIWDQPQHF.

The J gene is TRBJ2-5, the V gene TRBV7-6. Germline CDR1 SGHVS, CDR2 FNYEAQ. This CDR3 spans 12 amino acids. This chain's CDR3 is CASSRSQETQYF.